This TCR beta chain was identified in a study of T cells after yellow fever vaccination. The sample holds many counts of this clonotype. Generation of TCR cDNA used 5'RACE template switching (which added a universal primer site and UMIs). Using its own MiXCR run on the 5' RACE reads, TCRdb lists one record per CDR3 protein. The table shows some 250,000 distinct CDR3 sequences, with approximately 3.8% occurring only once. This sequence originates from a man aged 18 to 35 who received the YFV17D yellow fever vaccine. Here the sequenced sample was PBMCs, taken 15 days after the yellow fever booster vaccination.

This CDR3 reads CASSRYPTSAPDGDEQYF. The CDR3 region has the DNA TGTGCCAGCTCACGTTATCCCACTAGCGCGCCAGACGGCGACGAGCAGTACTTC. J is TRBJ2-7 and V is TRBV18, with 7 positions matching TRBD2. V was pared by 4 bases and J by 5 bases, with 20 bases of the junction left unmatched. Germline V gives CDR1 KGHSH, CDR2 LQKENI. The CDR3 loop spans 18 amino acids.